These T cell receptor beta chains were read from a single sample in a study of cytomegalovirus exposure and HLA in healthy donors. Sequencing was performed with immunoSEQ multiplex PCR; in TCRdb, only in-frame clones are kept and a portion is missing. The sample yields 65,000 or so clones, 70% to 85% seen once. Material for sequencing was PBMCs. These receptors were obtained from a girl aged 5-17 years in good health and CMV-seropositive. Both conserved end residues are part of each CDR3. D genes are given only for firm matches. For some rows the clone size is stated as once, few or many, or as a class when expanded; others skip it.

TRBV7-9	TRBD2	14	-	TRBJ2-3	CASSFLAGADTQYF	TGTGCCAGCAGCTTCTTAGCGGGGGCAGATACGCAGTATTTT
TRBV10-2	-	11	few	TRBJ1-2	CASIGVYGYTF	TGCGCCAGCATTGGAGTATATGGCTACACCTTC
TRBV29-1	-	13	-	TRBJ1-1	CSVLDRRNTEAFF	TGCAGCGTATTAGACAGAAGGAACACTGAAGCTTTCTTT
TRBV6-1	TRBD1	14	-	TRBJ2-7	CASSDNRGSYEQYF	TGTGCCAGCAGTGATAACAGGGGGTCTTACGAGCAGTACTTC
TRBV19	TRBD1	13	-	TRBJ2-2	CASTGQGWGELFF	TGTGCCAGTACAGGACAGGGGTGGGGGGAGCTGTTTTTT
TRBV27	-	13	-	TRBJ2-1	CASSLGGRNEQFF	TGTGCCAGCAGTTTAGGCGGAAGAAATGAGCAGTTCTTC
TRBV6-5	TRBD1	15	once	TRBJ2-1	CASSYSTQGENEQFF	TGTGCCAGCAGTTACTCGACCCAGGGGGAAAATGAGCAGTTCTTC
TRBV27	-	13	-	TRBJ2-2	CASSLIYSGELFF	TGTGCCAGCAGTTTAATCTACTCCGGGGAGCTGTTTTTT
TRBV10-3	-	15	-	TRBJ2-2	CAISGKAGTKGELFF	TGTGCCATCAGTGGGAAGGCGGGGACCAAGGGGGAGCTGTTTTTT
TRBV2	TRBD1	17	few	TRBJ2-7	CASSDQGLGQELYEQYF	TGTGCCAGCAGTGACCAAGGACTTGGACAGGAGCTTTACGAGCAGTACTTC
TRBV11-2	TRBD2	17	-	TRBJ2-3	CASSLEAPTSYTDTQYF	TGTGCCAGCAGCTTAGAGGCCCCGACTAGCTACACAGATACGCAGTATTTT
TRBV9	-	12	once	TRBJ1-1	CASSDGVFRAFF	TGTGCCAGCAGCGACGGGGTTTTTAGGGCTTTCTTT
TRBV9	TRBD2	19	once	TRBJ2-7	CASSVDERSGLAVPYEQYF	TGTGCCAGCAGCGTAGATGAGAGGTCTGGACTAGCGGTTCCCTACGAGCAGTACTTC
TRBV6-1	-	15	-	TRBJ2-6	CASKGLYSGANVLTF	TGTGCCAGCAAGGGGCTATACTCTGGGGCCAACGTCCTGACTTTC
TRBV30	TRBD1	13	-	TRBJ1-5	CAWSRTGDQPQHF	TGTGCCTGGAGTCGGACAGGGGATCAGCCCCAGCATTTT
TRBV28	-	13	-	TRBJ1-5	CASRRGGTQPQHF	TGTGCCAGCAGAAGGGGAGGTACTCAGCCCCAGCATTTT
TRBV9	-	13	once	TRBJ2-5	CASSVGRGETQYF	TGTGCCAGCAGCGTGGGGAGAGGGGAGACCCAGTACTTC
TRBV27	-	12	-	TRBJ2-7	CASSFAGYEQYF	TGTGCCAGCAGTTTTGCGGGGTACGAGCAGTACTTC
TRBV6-5	-	14	few	TRBJ1-3	CASSYTGTGNTIYF	TGTGCCAGCAGTTACACAGGGACAGGAAACACCATATATTTT
TRBV19	-	11	-	TRBJ2-3	CATGYAFTQYF	TGTGCCACAGGTTATGCCTTTACGCAGTATTTT
TRBV19	TRBD1	14	once	TRBJ1-3	CASSIQGAGNTIYF	TGTGCCAGTAGTATCCAGGGGGCTGGAAACACCATATATTTT
TRBV7-9	-	17	once	TRBJ1-2	CASSFETKRVSDYGYTF	TGTGCCAGCAGCTTCGAGACGAAGAGGGTTTCGGACTATGGCTACACCTTC
TRBV5-1	-	14	-	TRBJ1-1	CASSLMVVNTEAFF	TGCGCCAGCAGCTTGATGGTAGTTAACACTGAAGCTTTCTTT
TRBV19	-	15	-	TRBJ1-5	CASSSGFIGNQPQHF	TGTGCCAGTAGTTCGGGATTCATTGGCAATCAGCCCCAGCATTTT